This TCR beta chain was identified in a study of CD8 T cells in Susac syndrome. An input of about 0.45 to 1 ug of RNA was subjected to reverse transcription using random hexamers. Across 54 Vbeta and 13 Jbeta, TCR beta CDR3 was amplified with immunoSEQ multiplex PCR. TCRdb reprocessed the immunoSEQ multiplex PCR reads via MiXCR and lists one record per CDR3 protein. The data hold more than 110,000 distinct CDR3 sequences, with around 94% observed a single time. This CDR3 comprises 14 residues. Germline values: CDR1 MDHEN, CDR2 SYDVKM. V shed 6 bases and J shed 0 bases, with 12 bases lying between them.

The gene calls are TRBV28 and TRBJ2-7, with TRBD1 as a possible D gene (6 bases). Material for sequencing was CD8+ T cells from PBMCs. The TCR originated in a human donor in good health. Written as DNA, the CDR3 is TGTGCCAGCAGACCGGGACAAAGCTCCTACGAGCAGTACTTC. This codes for CASRPGQSSYEQYF.